The rows below give T cell receptor beta chains drawn from one sample of a study of blood T cell repertoires in COVID-19. The method was immunoSEQ multiplex PCR; TCRdb's version includes in-frame clones alone and lacks a portion of them. The table lists 200,000 to 250,000 clones, approximately 75% of them singletons. The specimen was PBMCs or T cells enriched from blood (not recorded which). These receptors originate from a man aged 40-49 years who had recovered from COVID-19. Both conserved end residues are part of each CDR3. D genes are given only for firm matches. Size is omitted from some rows. Given values are once, few, many or a class for expanded clones.

TRBV5-4	TRBJ2-5	TRBD1	few	CASRRQGGETQYF	TGTGCCAGCAGACGACAGGGTGGAGAGACCCAGTACTTC
TRBV6-1	TRBJ1-5	.	once	CASSDQGASNQPQHF	TGTGCCAGCAGTGATCAGGGCGCGAGCAATCAGCCCCAGCATTTT
TRBV5-1	TRBJ1-1	.	.	CASSLPGTEAFF	TGCGCCAGCAGCTTGCCGGGCACTGAAGCTTTCTTT
TRBV7-9	TRBJ1-5	.	once	CASSLEQGSNQPQHF	TGTGCCAGCAGCTTAGAACAGGGCAGCAATCAGCCCCAGCATTTT
TRBV6-6	TRBJ2-1	TRBD1	.	CASSRGQGARNEQFF	TGTGCCAGCAGTCGGGGACAGGGGGCGAGGAATGAGCAGTTCTTC
TRBV5-4	TRBJ1-2	TRBD1	.	CAFCRDRSPNYGYTF	TGTGCCTTTTGCCGGGACAGGAGTCCTAACTATGGCTACACCTTC
TRBV7-9	TRBJ2-7	.	.	CASSLVQGSIYEQYF	TGTGCCAGCAGCTTAGTACAGGGATCAATCTACGAGCAGTACTTC
TRBV18	TRBJ2-7	.	.	CASSPGQGSYEQYF	TGTGCCAGCTCACCAGGGCAGGGATCCTACGAGCAGTACTTC
TRBV6-6	TRBJ1-1	.	once	CASRRGGHTEAFF	TGTGCCAGCAGGCGGGGGGGTCACACTGAAGCTTTCTTT
TRBV12-5	TRBJ2-7	.	.	CASGFIIYEQYF	TGTGCTAGTGGTTTTATAATATACGAGCAGTACTTC
TRBV5-1	TRBJ1-4	TRBD1	.	CASSRWGTGANEKLFF	TGCGCCAGCAGCCGATGGGGGACAGGGGCTAATGAAAAACTGTTTTTT
TRBV7-9	TRBJ1-2	.	.	CASSPNRSNRGYTF	TGTGCCAGCAGCCCTAACAGGTCAAATCGGGGCTACACCTTC
TRBV9	TRBJ1-1	TRBD1	.	CASSDRQGSNTEAFF	TGTGCCAGCAGCGATAGACAGGGTTCGAACACTGAAGCTTTCTTT
TRBV27	TRBJ2-1	TRBD1	.	CASSLLATGGTTEQFF	TGTGCCAGCAGTTTATTGGCGACAGGGGGAACAACTGAGCAGTTCTTC
TRBV4-1	TRBJ1-1	.	.	CASSLLRGPENTEAFF	TGCGCCAGCAGCCTGCTGAGAGGTCCAGAGAACACTGAAGCTTTCTTT
TRBV10-2	TRBJ2-3	.	.	CASSEFRGADTQYF	TGCGCCAGCAGTGAGTTTAGGGGCGCAGATACGCAGTATTTT
TRBV13	TRBJ2-3	TRBD2	few	CASSFPPGGLPDTQYF	TGTGCCAGCAGCTTTCCCCCGGGGGGGCTTCCAGATACGCAGTATTTT
TRBV29-1	TRBJ1-3	.	.	CSVAGGTGNTIYF	TGCAGCGTGGCAGGAGGGACTGGAAACACCATATATTTT
TRBV7-9	TRBJ2-2	TRBD1	.	CASTRYTDRGTGELFF	TGTGCCAGCACCCGATATACCGACAGGGGCACCGGGGAGCTGTTTTTT
TRBV11-2	TRBJ1-2	TRBD1	.	CASSLGDRGLGYGYTF	TGTGCCAGCAGCTTAGGGGACAGGGGGCTAGGCTATGGCTACACCTTC
TRBV4-2	TRBJ1-4	.	.	CASSQTSAATNEKLFF	TGTGCCAGCAGCCAGACTTCTGCAGCAACTAATGAAAAACTGTTTTTT
TRBV19	TRBJ2-7	.	.	CASSSRGYEQYF	TGTGCCAGTAGCTCTCGGGGGTACGAGCAGTACTTC
TRBV19	TRBJ2-1	TRBD2	medium-sized	CASSPGTSGRAGEQFF	TGTGCCAGTAGTCCAGGGACTAGCGGGAGGGCCGGGGAGCAGTTCTTC
TRBV19	TRBJ1-5	TRBD1	.	CASSGQGGQPQHF	TGTGCCAGTAGTGGACAGGGGGGTCAGCCCCAGCATTTT
TRBV23-1	TRBJ2-6	.	.	CASSQSLAGEKGGANVLTF	TGCGCCAGCAGTCAATCGCTTGCAGGGGAGAAAGGTGGGGCCAACGTCCTGACTTTC
TRBV11-2	TRBJ1-5	.	.	CASSSDRDQPQHF	TGTGCCAGCAGCTCGGACAGAGATCAGCCCCAGCATTTT
TRBV7-2	TRBJ1-2	TRBD1	.	CASSSRLTGGSGGYTF	TGTGCCAGCAGCTCACGCCTGACAGGGGGCTCGGGTGGCTACACCTTC
TRBV3-1/TRBV3-2	TRBJ2-6	.	.	CASSQDAGGANVLTF	TGTGCCAGCAGCCAAGATGCGGGAGGGGCCAACGTCCTGACTTTC
TRBV19	TRBJ1-1	.	.	CASSPGQKMNTEAFF	TGTGCCAGTAGCCCAGGGCAGAAGATGAACACTGAAGCTTTCTTT
TRBV19	TRBJ1-5	.	.	CASSIPTPYSNQPQHF	TGTGCCAGTAGTATCCCGACACCTTATAGCAATCAGCCCCAGCATTTT
TRBV11-3	TRBJ1-1	TRBD1	.	CASSSRDRGGTEAFF	TGTGCCAGCAGCTCCCGGGACAGGGGAGGGACTGAAGCTTTCTTT
TRBV15	TRBJ1-5	TRBD1	.	CATSRGSDRTNQPQHF	TGTGCCACCAGCAGAGGTTCGGACAGGACGAATCAGCCCCAGCATTTT
TRBV7-9	TRBJ2-3	TRBD2	.	CASLRGGRATDTQYF	TGTGCCAGCCTCCGGGGCGGGAGAGCCACAGATACGCAGTATTTT
TRBV12-3/TRBV12-4	TRBJ1-2	.	.	CASSPNFANGYTF	TGTGCCAGCAGCCCTAACTTCGCTAACGGCTACACCTTC
TRBV6-1	TRBJ1-1	.	.	CASSEGGMNTEAFF	TGTGCCAGCAGTGAAGGGGGCATGAACACTGAAGCTTTCTTT
TRBV19	TRBJ1-1	.	.	CASSFQQGGISEAFF	TGTGCCAGTAGCTTCCAACAGGGTGGGATTTCTGAAGCTTTCTTT
TRBV18	TRBJ1-5	.	.	CASSPIGQGGQPQHF	TGTGCCAGCTCACCAATAGGGCAGGGTGGGCAGCCCCAGCATTTT
TRBV10-2	TRBJ1-2	.	.	CASSATGKNGYTF	TGCGCCAGCAGTGCAACAGGGAAAAATGGCTACACCTTC
TRBV4-1	TRBJ2-1	TRBD2	.	CASSQGAGDHNEQFF	TGCGCCAGCAGCCAAGGGGCGGGAGATCACAATGAGCAGTTCTTC
TRBV7-9	TRBJ2-7	.	.	CASSLARGMEGEQYF	TGTGCCAGCAGCTTAGCGCGGGGTATGGAAGGCGAGCAGTACTTC
TRBV19	TRBJ2-3	TRBD2	.	CASSIPPTSGRSGTQYF	TGTGCCAGTAGTATACCCCCGACTAGCGGGAGATCGGGTACGCAGTATTTT
TRBV6-1	TRBJ1-1	.	.	CASSSPGRAGTEAFF	TGTGCCAGCAGTTCGCCGGGCAGGGCAGGCACTGAAGCTTTCTTT
TRBV18	TRBJ1-2	.	.	CASSPGGGRRNYGYTF	TGTGCCAGCTCACCGGGGGGGGGAAGGCGCAACTATGGCTACACCTTC
TRBV7-2	TRBJ1-2	TRBD1	.	CASSLYSGQGPGYTF	TGTGCCAGCAGCTTATATTCGGGACAGGGACCTGGCTACACCTTC
TRBV5-4	TRBJ1-1	.	.	CATYYGQRWTEAFF	TGTGCCACCTACTACGGACAAAGATGGACTGAAGCTTTCTTT
TRBV7-9	TRBJ2-7	TRBD1	.	CASSDGAGGYEQYF	TGTGCCAGCAGCGATGGGGCAGGGGGCTACGAGCAGTACTTC
TRBV2	TRBJ2-7	.	many	CASSEMAGAAHEQYF	TGTGCCAGCAGTGAGATGGCAGGGGCGGCGCACGAGCAGTACTTC
TRBV19	TRBJ1-5	.	.	CASSRRWGGDQPQHF	TGTGCCAGTAGTAGGCGTTGGGGGGGGGATCAGCCCCAGCATTTT
TRBV2	TRBJ1-2	TRBD1	.	CASSEASTGGRTYGYTF	TGTGCCAGCAGTGAAGCGAGTACAGGGGGCCGTACCTATGGCTACACCTTC
TRBV10-1	TRBJ1-3	TRBD1	.	CASSATGQGISGGNTIYF	TGCGCCAGCAGCGCCACTGGACAGGGAATTTCGGGTGGAAACACCATATATTTT
TRBV28	TRBJ1-4	.	once	CASSSQLGEMEKLFF	TGTGCCAGCAGTTCCCAATTAGGGGAAATGGAAAAACTGTTTTTT
TRBV19	TRBJ1-1	.	.	CASSPERMNTEAFF	TGTGCCAGTAGTCCAGAGCGTATGAACACTGAAGCTTTCTTT
TRBV10-3	TRBJ2-7	TRBD2	.	CAISAGTSGSYEQYF	TGTGCCATCAGTGCTGGAACTAGCGGTTCCTACGAGCAGTACTTC
TRBV15	TRBJ1-6	.	.	CATSRARNNSPLHF	TGTGCCACCAGCAGAGCCAGAAACAATTCACCCCTCCACTTT
TRBV10-3	TRBJ1-2	.	.	CAPGSRSNYGYTF	TGTGCCCCGGGGAGCAGGAGTAACTATGGCTACACCTTC
TRBV19	TRBJ1-2	.	.	CASSILRYGYGYTF	TGTGCCAGTAGTATTCTCAGGTACGGCTATGGCTACACCTTC
TRBV7-9	TRBJ2-5	.	few	CASRARGGRGASEETQYF	TGTGCCAGCAGAGCTAGGGGGGGCAGAGGAGCGTCAGAAGAGACCCAGTACTTC
TRBV7-8	TRBJ1-2	.	.	CASTLGGGANYGYTF	TGTGCCAGCACCTTGGGGGGGGGAGCTAACTATGGCTACACCTTC
TRBV19	TRBJ2-7	TRBD1	.	CASSPGRGYEQYF	TGTGCCAGTAGTCCTGGCAGGGGGTACGAGCAGTACTTC